Here is one T cell receptor beta chain with its context. Its antigen is unidentified. The CDR3 loop spans 13 amino acids. Trimming left V 6 bases short and J 3 bases short, with 11 bases between. Germline V lookup: CDR1 MDHEN, CDR2 SYDVKM. These data belong to a study of T cell responses to AZD1222 COVID-19 vaccine. Broader study findings: Repertoires were collected only later (after the peak T cell response had occurred). The number of AZD1222 recipients seropositive at baseline was only 5 to 7. Vaccine-associated CD4 TCRs spanned spike, dominant at 160-218 and 743-854.

Sequencing was performed with immunoSEQ multiplex PCR; in TCRdb, only in-frame clones are kept and a portion is missing. The sample includes roughly 150,000 clones, around nine tenths seen only once; the top ten take around 5.9%. This specimen consisted of peripheral blood, obtained on day 0 of AZD1222 vaccination. The V and J genes are TRBV28 and TRBJ1-2; D remains ambiguous. The sequence was collected from an adult in good health. The CDR3 is CASSLRADYGYTF. CDR3 in DNA: TGTGCCAGCAGCCTTAGGGCAGACTATGGCTACACCTTC.